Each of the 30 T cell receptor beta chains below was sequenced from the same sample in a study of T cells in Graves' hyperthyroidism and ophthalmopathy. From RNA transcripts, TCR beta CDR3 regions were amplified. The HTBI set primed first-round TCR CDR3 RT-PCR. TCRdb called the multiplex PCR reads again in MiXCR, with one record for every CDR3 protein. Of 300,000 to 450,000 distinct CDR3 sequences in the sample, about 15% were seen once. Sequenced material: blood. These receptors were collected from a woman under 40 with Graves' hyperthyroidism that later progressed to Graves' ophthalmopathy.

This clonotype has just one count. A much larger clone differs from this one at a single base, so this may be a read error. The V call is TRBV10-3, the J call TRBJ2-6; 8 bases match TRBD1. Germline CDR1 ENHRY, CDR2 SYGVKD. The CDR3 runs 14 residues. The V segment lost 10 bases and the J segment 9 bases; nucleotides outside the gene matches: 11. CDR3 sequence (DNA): TGTGCCACCAGCACCAGGACAGGGAACAACGTCCTGACTTTC. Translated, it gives CATSTRTGNNVLTF.

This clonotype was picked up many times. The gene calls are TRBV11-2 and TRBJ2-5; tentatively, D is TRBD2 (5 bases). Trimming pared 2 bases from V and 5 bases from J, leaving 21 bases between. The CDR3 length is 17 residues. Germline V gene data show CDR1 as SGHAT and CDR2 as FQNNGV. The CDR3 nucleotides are TGTGCCAGCAGCTTATACCTGGGAGCGAGATCTGGGGAGACCCAGTACTTC. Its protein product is CASSLYLGARSGETQYF.

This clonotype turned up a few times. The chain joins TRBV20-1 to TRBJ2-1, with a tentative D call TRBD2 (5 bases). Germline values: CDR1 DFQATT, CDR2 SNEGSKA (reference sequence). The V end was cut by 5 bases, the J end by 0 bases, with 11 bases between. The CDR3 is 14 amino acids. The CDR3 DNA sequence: TGCAGTGCTTTGGCGGGTGGCTCCTACAATGAGCAGTTCTTC. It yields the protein CSALAGGSYNEQFF.

For the CDR3, the DNA is TGCGCCAGCAGCCAAGTTGTGGCGGTCTCCAGGGCTTCCTCTGGAAACACCATATATTTT. Translating it yields CASSQVVAVSRASSGNTIYF. This chain links TRBV4-1 with TRBJ1-3, with D tentatively TRBD1 (5 bases). This CDR3 has 20 amino acids. Germline V gene data show CDR1 as MGHRA and CDR2 as YSYEKL. Trimming pared 1 base from V and 0 bases from J, leaving 22 bases between.

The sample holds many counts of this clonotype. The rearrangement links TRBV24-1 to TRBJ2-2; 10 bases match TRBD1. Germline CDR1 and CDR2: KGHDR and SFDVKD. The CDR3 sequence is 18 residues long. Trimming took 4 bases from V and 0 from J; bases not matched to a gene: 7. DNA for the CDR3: TGTGCCACCAGTGAGAGACCGGGACAGGGGCCGAACACCGGGGAGCTGTTTTTT. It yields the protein CATSERPGQGPNTGELFF.

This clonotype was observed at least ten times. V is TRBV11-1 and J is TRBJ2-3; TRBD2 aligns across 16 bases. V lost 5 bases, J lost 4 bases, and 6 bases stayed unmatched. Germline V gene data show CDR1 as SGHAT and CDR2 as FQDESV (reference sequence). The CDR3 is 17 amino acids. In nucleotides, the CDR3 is TGTGCCAGCAGCCCGGGACTAGCGGGAGGGTGGCCAGATACGCAGTATTTT. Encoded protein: CASSPGLAGGWPDTQYF.

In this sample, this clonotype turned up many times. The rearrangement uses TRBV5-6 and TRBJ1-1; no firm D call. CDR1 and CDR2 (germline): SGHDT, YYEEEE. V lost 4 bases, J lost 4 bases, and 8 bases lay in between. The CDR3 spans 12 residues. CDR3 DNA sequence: TGTGCCAGCAGCGCGGGCACCACTGAAGCTTTCTTT. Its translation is CASSAGTTEAFF.

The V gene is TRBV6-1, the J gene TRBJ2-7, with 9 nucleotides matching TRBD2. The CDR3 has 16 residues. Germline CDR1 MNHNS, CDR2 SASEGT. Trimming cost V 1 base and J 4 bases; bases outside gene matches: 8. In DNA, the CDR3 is TGTGCCAGCAGTGAAGGGGCGGGAGGGCCATCGTACGAGCAGTACTTC. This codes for CASSEGAGGPSYEQYF.

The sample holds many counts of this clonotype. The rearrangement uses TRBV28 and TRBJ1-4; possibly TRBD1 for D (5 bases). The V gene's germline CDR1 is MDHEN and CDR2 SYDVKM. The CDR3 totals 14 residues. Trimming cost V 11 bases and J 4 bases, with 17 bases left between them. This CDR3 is CASRVRAHNEKLFF. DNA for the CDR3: TGTGCCTCACGAGTCAGGGCCCATAATGAAAAACTGTTTTTT. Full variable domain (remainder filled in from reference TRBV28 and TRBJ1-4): DVKVTQSSRYLVKRTGEKVFLECVQDMDHENMFWYRQDPGLGLRLIYFSYDVKMKEKGDIPEGYSVSREKKERFSLILESASTNQTSMYLCASRVRAHNEKLFFGSGTQLSVL.

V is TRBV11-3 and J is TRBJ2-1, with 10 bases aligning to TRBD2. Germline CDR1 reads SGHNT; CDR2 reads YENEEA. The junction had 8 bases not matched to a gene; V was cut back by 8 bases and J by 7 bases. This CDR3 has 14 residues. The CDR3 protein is CASSVSGGRNEQFF. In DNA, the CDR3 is TGTGCCAGCTCTGTTAGCGGGGGGCGGAATGAGCAGTTCTTC.

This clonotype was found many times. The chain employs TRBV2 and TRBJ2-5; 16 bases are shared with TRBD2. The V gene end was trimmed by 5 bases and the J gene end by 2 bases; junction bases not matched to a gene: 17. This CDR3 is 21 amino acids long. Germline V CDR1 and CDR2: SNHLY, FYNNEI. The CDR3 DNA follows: TGTGCCAGCAGTCCATTTGCCCTCGGGACTAGCGGGGGGGGGAAGCAAGAGACCCAGTACTTC. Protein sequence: CASSPFALGTSGGGKQETQYF.

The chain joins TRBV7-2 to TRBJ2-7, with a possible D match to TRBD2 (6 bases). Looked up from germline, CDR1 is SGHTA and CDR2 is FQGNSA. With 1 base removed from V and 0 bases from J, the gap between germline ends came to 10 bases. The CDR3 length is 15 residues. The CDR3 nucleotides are TGTGCCAGCAGCTTAGAAATAGCGGCCTCCTACGAGCAGTACGTC. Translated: CASSLEIAASYEQYV.

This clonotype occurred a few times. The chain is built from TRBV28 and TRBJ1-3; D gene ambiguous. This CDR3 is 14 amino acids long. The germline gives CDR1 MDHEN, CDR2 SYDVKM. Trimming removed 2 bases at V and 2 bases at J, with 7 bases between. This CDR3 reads CASSLAGTGNTIYF. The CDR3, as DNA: TGTGCCAGCAGTTTAGCCGGGACTGGAAACACCATATATTTT.

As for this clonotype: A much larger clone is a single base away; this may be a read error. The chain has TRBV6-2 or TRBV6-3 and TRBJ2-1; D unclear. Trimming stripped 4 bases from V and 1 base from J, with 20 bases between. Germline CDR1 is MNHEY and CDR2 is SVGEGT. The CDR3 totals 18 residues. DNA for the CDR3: TGTGCCAGCAGTTTAGAGGCGACTCCTCGGGTGTCCTACAATGAGCAGTTCTTC. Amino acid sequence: CASSLEATPRVSYNEQFF.

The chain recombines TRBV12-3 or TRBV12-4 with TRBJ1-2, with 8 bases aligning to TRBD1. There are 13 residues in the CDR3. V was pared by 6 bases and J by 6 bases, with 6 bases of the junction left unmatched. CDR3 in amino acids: CASSPVTGDGYTF. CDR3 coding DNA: TGTGCCAGCAGCCCTGTGACAGGGGATGGCTACACCTTC.

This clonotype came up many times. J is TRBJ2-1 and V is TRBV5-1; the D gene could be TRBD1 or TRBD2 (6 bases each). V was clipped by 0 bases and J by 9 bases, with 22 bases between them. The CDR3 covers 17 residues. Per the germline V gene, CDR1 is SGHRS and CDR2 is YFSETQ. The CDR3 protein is CASSLGGGRTSTSEQFF. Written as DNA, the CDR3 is TGCGCCAGCAGCTTGGGAGGGGGTAGAACTAGCACCTCTGAGCAGTTCTTC.

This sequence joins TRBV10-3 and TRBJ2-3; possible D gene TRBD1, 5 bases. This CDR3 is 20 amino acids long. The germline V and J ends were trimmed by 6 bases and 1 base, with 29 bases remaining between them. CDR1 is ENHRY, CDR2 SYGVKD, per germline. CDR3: CAISGLRDVPGKTRTDTQYF. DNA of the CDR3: TGTGCCATCAGCGGCCTCAGGGATGTTCCAGGCAAGACCCGCACAGATACGCAGTATTTT.

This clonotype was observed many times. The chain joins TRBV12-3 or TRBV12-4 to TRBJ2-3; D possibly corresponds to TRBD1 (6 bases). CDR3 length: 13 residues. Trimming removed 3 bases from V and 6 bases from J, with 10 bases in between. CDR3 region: CASSFMGADTQYF. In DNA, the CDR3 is TGTGCCAGCAGTTTTATGGGGGCCGATACGCAGTATTTT.

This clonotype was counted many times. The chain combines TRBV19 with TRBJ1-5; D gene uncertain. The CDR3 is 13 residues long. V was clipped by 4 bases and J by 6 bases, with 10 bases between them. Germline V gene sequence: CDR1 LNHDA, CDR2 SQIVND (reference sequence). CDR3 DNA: TGTGCCAGTAGTACGGCCGGAGGTCAGCCCCAGCATTTT. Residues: CASSTAGGQPQHF. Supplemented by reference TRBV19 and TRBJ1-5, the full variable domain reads DGGITQSPKYLFRKEGQNVTLSCEQNLNHDAMYWYRQDPGQGLRLIYYSQIVNDFQKGDIAEGYSVSREKKESFPLTVTSAQKNPTAFYLCASSTAGGQPQHFGDGTRLSIL.

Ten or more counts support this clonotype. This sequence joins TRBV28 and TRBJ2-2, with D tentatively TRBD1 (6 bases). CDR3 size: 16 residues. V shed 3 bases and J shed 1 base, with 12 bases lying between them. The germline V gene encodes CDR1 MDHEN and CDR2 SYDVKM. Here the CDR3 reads CASSLQTGRNTGELFF. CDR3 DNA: TGTGCCAGCAGTTTGCAAACAGGGAGGAACACCGGGGAGCTGTTTTTT.

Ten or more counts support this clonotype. CDR3 in DNA: TGCGCCAGCGCCGACGGGACGTACTCTGGAAACACCATATATTTT. It yields the protein CASADGTYSGNTIYF. The chain links TRBV10-1 to TRBJ1-3; D may be TRBD1 (5 bases). The CDR3 consists of 15 residues. Trimming cost V 8 bases and J 0 bases, with 14 bases left between them. The germline V gene encodes CDR1 WNHNN and CDR2 SYGVQD (reference sequence).

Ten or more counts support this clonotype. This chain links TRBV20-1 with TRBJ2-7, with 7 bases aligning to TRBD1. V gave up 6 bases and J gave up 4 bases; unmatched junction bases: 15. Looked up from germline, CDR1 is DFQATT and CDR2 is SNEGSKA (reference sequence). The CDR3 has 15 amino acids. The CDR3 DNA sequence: TGCAGTGCCGGAACTCGGGACAGCGGCGGGTACGAGCAGTACTTC. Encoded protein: CSAGTRDSGGYEQYF.

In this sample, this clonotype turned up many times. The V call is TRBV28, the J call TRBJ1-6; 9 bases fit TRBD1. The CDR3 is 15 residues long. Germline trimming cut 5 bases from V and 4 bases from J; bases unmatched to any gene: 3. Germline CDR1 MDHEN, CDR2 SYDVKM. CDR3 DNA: TGTGCCAGCAGTAGACAGGGGGAATATAATTCACCCCTCCACTTT. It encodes CASSRQGEYNSPLHF.

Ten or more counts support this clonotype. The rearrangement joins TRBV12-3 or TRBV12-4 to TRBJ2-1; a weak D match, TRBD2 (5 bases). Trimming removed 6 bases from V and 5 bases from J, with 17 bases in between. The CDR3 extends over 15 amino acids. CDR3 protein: CASSRDTPTNNEQFF. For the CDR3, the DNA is TGTGCCAGCAGCCGTGACACGCCGACTAACAATGAGCAGTTCTTC.

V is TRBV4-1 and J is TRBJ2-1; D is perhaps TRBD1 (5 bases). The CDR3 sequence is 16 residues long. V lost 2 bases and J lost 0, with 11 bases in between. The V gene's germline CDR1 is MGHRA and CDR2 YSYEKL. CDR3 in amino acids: CASSQPDRSSYNEQFF. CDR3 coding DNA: TGCGCCAGCAGCCAACCCGACAGAAGCTCCTACAATGAGCAGTTCTTC.

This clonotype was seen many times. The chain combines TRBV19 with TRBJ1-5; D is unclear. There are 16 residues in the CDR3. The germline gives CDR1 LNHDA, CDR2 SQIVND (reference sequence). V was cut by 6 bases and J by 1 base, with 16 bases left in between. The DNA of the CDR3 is TGTGCCAGTAGGAGAACAATTGTGAGGAGCAATCAGCCCCAGCATTTT. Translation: CASRRTIVRSNQPQHF.

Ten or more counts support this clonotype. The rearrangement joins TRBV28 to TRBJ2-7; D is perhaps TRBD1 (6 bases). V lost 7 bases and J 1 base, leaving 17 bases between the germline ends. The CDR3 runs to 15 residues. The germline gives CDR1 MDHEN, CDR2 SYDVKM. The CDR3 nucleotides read TGTGCCAGCACCCCAAGGACAGCAGTTTCCTACGAGCAGTACTTC. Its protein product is CASTPRTAVSYEQYF.

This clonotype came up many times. The CDR3 bases are TGTGCCAGCAGAGATACCGGGACCAGGGATCAGCCCCAGCATTTT. Translating gives CASRDTGTRDQPQHF. This chain uses TRBV6-1 with TRBJ1-5, with a weak D call TRBD1 (5 bases). This CDR3 region has 15 residues. Germline loops: CDR1 MNHNS, CDR2 SASEGT. Trimming removed 6 bases from V and 5 bases from J, with 17 bases in between.

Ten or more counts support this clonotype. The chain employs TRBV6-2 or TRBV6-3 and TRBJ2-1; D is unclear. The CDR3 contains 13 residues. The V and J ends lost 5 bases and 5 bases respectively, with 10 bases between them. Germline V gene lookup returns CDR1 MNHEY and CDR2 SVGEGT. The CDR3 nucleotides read TGTGCCAGCAGTCACCCACCGGACAATGAGCAGTTCTTC. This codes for CASSHPPDNEQFF.

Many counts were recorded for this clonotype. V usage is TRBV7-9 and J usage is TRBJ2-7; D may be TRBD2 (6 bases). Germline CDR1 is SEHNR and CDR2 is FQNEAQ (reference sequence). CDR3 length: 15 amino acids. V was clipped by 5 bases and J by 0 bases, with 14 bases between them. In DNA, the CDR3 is TGTGCCAGCAGCCCAAGCGGAGGGAGCTCCTACGAGCAGTACTTC. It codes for CASSPSGGSSYEQYF.